This TCR beta chain was recovered during a study of blood T cell repertoires in COVID-19. Sequenced by immunoSEQ multiplex PCR; TCRdb stores in-frame clones only, minus some. The sample contains 360,000 or so clones, 89% of which appear only once. The sequence came from a woman aged 60-75 years with COVID-19, enrolled during active disease. Sequencing was done on a sample of peripheral blood.

This CDR3 is CASSLGAAGSTEAFF. In DNA, the CDR3 is TGCGCCAGCAGCTTGGGGGCCGCCGGGAGCACTGAAGCTTTCTTT. V usage is TRBV5-1 and J usage is TRBJ1-1; D gene uncertain. The CDR3 is 15 residues long. CDR1 SGHRS and CDR2 YFSETQ come from the germline V gene. With 0 bases removed from V and 4 bases from J, the gap between germline ends came to 13 bases. Using reference TRBV5-1 and TRBJ1-1 for the parts outside the CDR3, the full variable domain is KAGVTQTPRYLIKTRGQQVTLSCSPISGHRSVSWYQQTPGQGLQFLFEYFSETQRNKGNFPGRFSGRQFSNSRSEMNVSTLELGDSALYLCASSLGAAGSTEAFFGQGTRLTVV.